What follows are 23 T cell receptor beta chains derived from one specimen sequenced in a study of PD-L1 blockade in urothelial cancer (dated by TCRdb to the late 2010s). The protocol used for the library was the immunoSEQ multiplex PCR assay. Imported from immuneACCESS, the table was reduced by TCRdb to in-frame sequences with V and J called. These copies leave out some clones; in studies compared against another copy, an unresolved V gene accounts for under half, and the cause of the remainder is not known. This sample lists some 110,000 clones; approximately 90% were detected once. The top ten clones comprise 3% to 4% of the sample. The sample's time point label, in plain terms: peripheral blood 6 weeks after treatment start. Sequencing used PBMCs, obtained around atezolizumab (anti-PD-L1) treatment. The origin of the receptors is a man aged 60-69 years with urothelial cancer.

The V gene is TRBV7-9, the J gene TRBJ2-3; 8 positions agree with TRBD2. The V segment lost 3 bases and the J segment 3 bases; nucleotides outside the gene matches: 5. This CDR3 region has 15 residues. Per the germline V gene, CDR1 is SEHNR and CDR2 is FQNEAQ (reference sequence). The CDR3 coding sequence is TGTGCCAGCAGCTTCACTAGCGGCTTAACAGATACGCAGTATTTT. It codes for CASSFTSGLTDTQYF.

V usage is TRBV10-1 and J usage is TRBJ2-2, with 12 bases lining up with TRBD2. J lost 5 bases, V lost 3 bases, and 4 bases had no gene match. The CDR3 spans 16 residues. The germline gives CDR1 WNHNN, CDR2 SYGVQD (reference sequence). The CDR3 sequence: CASSEMTSGRTGELFF. DNA of the CDR3: TGCGCCAGCAGTGAAATGACTAGCGGGAGAACCGGGGAGCTGTTTTTT.

The chain employs TRBV30 and TRBJ2-1; no definite D call. The V end was cut by 0 bases, the J end by 3 bases, with 6 bases between. The germline CDR1 and CDR2 sequences are GTSNPN and SVGIG (reference sequence). The CDR3 totals 13 residues. The CDR3 loop is CAWSVLNYNEQFF. CDR3 bases: TGTGCCTGGAGTGTACTAAACTACAATGAGCAGTTCTTC.

J is TRBJ1-4 and V is TRBV25-1; 8 bases are a match to TRBD1. From germline, CDR1 is MGHDK and CDR2 SYGVNS. CDR3 length equals 13 residues. The junction had 4 bases not matched to a gene; V was cut back by 10 bases and J by 3 bases. Written as DNA, the CDR3 is TGTGCCACCCAGACAGGGGCTAATGAAAAACTGTTTTTT. This gives the protein CATQTGANEKLFF.

This clone was seen just once. This chain joins TRBV30 and TRBJ1-2, with TRBD1 matching 12 bases. This CDR3 spans 15 amino acids. CDR1 and CDR2 (germline): GTSNPN, SVGIG (reference sequence). The ends lost 8 bases at V and 0 bases at J; junction bases unmatched: 7. CDR3 sequence reads: CARTGTGGSNYGYTF. The CDR3 bases are TGTGCCAGAACCGGGACAGGGGGCTCTAACTATGGCTACACCTTC.

V is TRBV18 and J is TRBJ2-1, with D perhaps TRBD1 (8 bases). V was clipped by 8 bases and J by 5 bases, with 16 bases between them. The germline gives CDR1 KGHSH, CDR2 LQKENI. The CDR3 is 14 amino acids. CDR3 bases: TGTGCCAGCGCTCGGACAGGGAGGGACAATGAGCAGTTCTTC. This encodes CASARTGRDNEQFF.

The chain uses TRBV27 and TRBJ2-7, with TRBD1 matching 9 bases. Germline V gene lookup returns CDR1 MNHEY and CDR2 SMNVEV (reference sequence). Losses at the gene ends were 6 bases for V and 0 bases for J; bases not matched to a gene: 15. This CDR3 comprises 18 residues. The DNA for the CDR3 is TGTGCCAGCAGGACAACAGGGGGCTACTCCTCAAGCTCCTACGAGCAGTACTTC. Translating gives CASRTTGGYSSSSYEQYF.

The J gene is TRBJ2-3, the V gene TRBV4-3; 12 nucleotides agree with TRBD2. Germline CDR1 and CDR2: LGHNA and YSLEER. The trim removed 7 bases at V and 6 bases at J, leaving 8 bases unmatched. This CDR3 has 15 amino acids. CDR3: CASTSSGGVTDTQYF. CDR3 in DNA: TGCGCCAGCACGTCTAGCGGGGGGGTAACTGATACGCAGTATTTT.

J is TRBJ2-2 and V is TRBV19; the match to TRBD1 covers 9 bases. Germline V CDR1 and CDR2: LNHDA, SQIVND (reference sequence). V lost 7 bases and J lost 5; bases outside the gene matches: 8. This CDR3 contains 15 residues. CDR3 sequence: CASTPGTGNTGELFF. DNA for the CDR3: TGTGCCAGTACCCCCGGGACAGGGAATACCGGGGAGCTGTTTTTT.

V usage is TRBV19 and J usage is TRBJ2-1; TRBD1 agrees at 7 bases. The CDR3 sequence is 15 residues long. Germline V CDR1 and CDR2: LNHDA, SQIVND (reference sequence). V lost 6 bases and J lost 2; bases outside the gene matches: 7. The CDR3 DNA follows: TGTGCCAGTAGGAGCCCTGGGACAGCCTACAATGAGCAGTTCTTC. Protein product: CASRSPGTAYNEQFF.

The chain carries TRBV19 and TRBJ1-5; 7 bases are shared with TRBD1. V shed 9 bases and J 0 bases; nucleotides not matched to a gene: 5. The germline CDR1 and CDR2 sequences are LNHDA and SQIVND (reference sequence). The CDR3 has 14 amino acids. The CDR3 DNA reads TGTGCCAGCCTAGACAGGGTTAGCAATCAGCCCCAGCATTTT. As protein: CASLDRVSNQPQHF. The full variable domain, its missing parts supplied by reference TRBV19 and TRBJ1-5, is DGGITQSPKYLFRKEGQNVTLSCEQNLNHDAMYWYRQDPGQGLRLIYYSQIVNDFQKGDIAEGYSVSREKKESFPLTVTSAQKNPTAFYLCASLDRVSNQPQHFGDGTRLSIL.

This clone was seen only once. J is TRBJ2-1 and V is TRBV7-9, with D hard to call. Germline CDR1 reads SEHNR; CDR2 reads FQNEAQ (reference sequence). V was clipped by 2 bases and J by 8 bases, with 13 bases between them. This CDR3 has 14 amino acids. CDR3 sequence: CASSLSNDKDEQFF. The DNA of the CDR3 is TGTGCCAGCAGCTTATCCAACGACAAGGATGAGCAGTTCTTC.

This chain links TRBV5-6 with TRBJ2-5; 11 nucleotides align to TRBD2. Germline V gene data show CDR1 as SGHDT and CDR2 as YYEEEE. Trimming removed 4 bases from V and 3 bases from J; junction bases left unmatched: 2. The CDR3 extends over 14 amino acids. CDR3 residues: CASSPGLAEETQYF. CDR3 in DNA: TGTGCCAGCAGCCCGGGACTAGCGGAAGAGACCCAGTACTTC.

As regards this clone: Other DNA variants within this sample encode the same CDR3. The chain uses TRBV6-5 and TRBJ1-2, with a tentative D call TRBD1 (6 bases). Trimming pared 5 bases from V and 3 bases from J, leaving 10 bases between. CDR3 size: 13 residues. Germline CDR1 and CDR2: MNHEY and SVGAGI. CDR3 loop: CASSLQGDYGYTF. The DNA for the CDR3 is TGTGCCAGCAGTCTACAGGGAGACTATGGCTACACCTTC.

The CDR3 nucleotides are TGTGCCAGCAGCGTGGGAGGAGTAGAGACCCAGTACTTC. Amino acid sequence: CASSVGGVETQYF. This chain uses TRBV5-6 with TRBJ2-5, with D tentatively TRBD2 (6 bases). CDR3 size: 13 residues. The germline CDR1 and CDR2 sequences are SGHDT and YYEEEE. Trimming took 4 bases from V and 4 from J, leaving 11 bases between them.

The rearrangement uses TRBV5-6 and TRBJ1-2, with D unclear. Trimming took 1 base from V and 2 from J, leaving 6 bases between them. The germline V gene has CDR1 SGHDT and CDR2 YYEEEE. This CDR3 region has 13 residues. The CDR3, as DNA: TGTGCCAGCAGCTTGCGTCAGAACTATGGCTACACCTTC. The encoded protein is CASSLRQNYGYTF.

This chain uses TRBV6-6 with TRBJ1-5; 7 bases are a match to TRBD1. Germline-derived CDR1 and CDR2 are MNHNY and SVGAGI (reference sequence). V lost 4 bases to trimming and J lost 3 bases; unmatched junction nucleotides: 6. The CDR3 sequence is 15 residues long. In nucleotides, the CDR3 is TGTGCCAGCAGTTCAGTAGGGACAGTCAATCAGCCCCAGCATTTT. This encodes CASSSVGTVNQPQHF.

The chain joins TRBV7-9 to TRBJ1-2; TRBD1 agrees at 7 bases. The CDR3 runs 15 residues. J was trimmed by 2 bases and V by 5 bases; bases with no gene match: 8. Germline V gene sequence: CDR1 SEHNR, CDR2 FQNEAQ (reference sequence). CDR3 DNA: TGTGCCAGCAGCCGACAGGGTATATCCAACTATGGCTACACCTTC. It specifies CASSRQGISNYGYTF.

V usage is TRBV29-1 and J usage is TRBJ1-2; 8 bases align to TRBD1. The V segment lost 3 bases and the J segment 6 bases; nucleotides outside the gene matches: 9. Germline V CDR1 and CDR2: SQVTM, ANQGSEA. This CDR3 is built from 14 residues. This chain's CDR3 is CSVETRQGADGYTF. The CDR3, as DNA: TGCAGCGTTGAGACGAGGCAGGGGGCGGATGGCTACACCTTC.

This chain's CDR3 is CASSTQAPGHGYEQYF. The CDR3 DNA is TGTGCCAGCAGCACACAAGCCCCGGGACACGGCTACGAGCAGTACTTC. J is TRBJ2-7 and V is TRBV21-1; the table's D call, TRBD1, was not checked against the DNA. TRBV21-1 is described as a pseudogene. This CDR3 is 16 amino acids long.

V usage is TRBV18 and J usage is TRBJ2-7; 9 nucleotides align to TRBD2. This CDR3 has 15 residues. V was clipped by 5 bases and J by 0 bases; unmatched bases: 5. CDR1 and CDR2 from the germline V gene are KGHSH and LQKENI. DNA of the CDR3: TGTGCCAGCTCAAAAGCGGGAGGCCCCTCCTACGAGCAGTACTTC. Amino acid sequence: CASSKAGGPSYEQYF.

This chain connects TRBV5-1 to TRBJ2-5; 7 nucleotides align to TRBD2. The ends lost 9 bases at V and 3 bases at J; junction bases unmatched: 11. The CDR3 length is 14 residues. Germline CDR1 reads SGHRS; CDR2 reads YFSETQ. The CDR3 DNA reads as TGCGCCACCTCATCTGGTGGGGGGGAAGAGACCCAGTACTTC. Protein product: CATSSGGGEETQYF.

The chain couples TRBV7-2 to TRBJ2-1, with TRBD1 matching 11 bases. CDR1 is SGHTA, CDR2 FQGNSA, per germline. Losses at the gene ends were 4 bases for V and 9 bases for J; bases not matched to a gene: 2. The CDR3 runs to 13 residues. The DNA for the CDR3 is TGTGCCAGCAGCTCGGACAGGGGGCGTGAGCAGTTCTTC. Residues: CASSSDRGREQFF.